These 11 T cell receptor beta chains originate from one sample sequenced in a study of PD-1 blockade in mismatch repair-deficient tumors. Only in-frame clones appear in the TCRdb table, and some are missing; sequencing was by immunoSEQ multiplex PCR. In the table there are 85,000 to 130,000 clones, over 65% of which are singletons. The input for sequencing was peripheral blood, taken roughly 35 weeks after starting pembrolizumab. These receptors were taken from an adult with mismatch repair-deficient cancer.

V usage is TRBV6-5 and J usage is TRBJ2-7, with a possible D match to TRBD2 (6 bases). The CDR3 covers 15 residues. Trimming pared 2 bases from V and 0 bases from J, leaving 11 bases between. In germline, CDR1 is MNHEY, CDR2 SVGAGI. The CDR3 DNA sequence: TGTGCCAGCAGTTACGGGACTCTTAGCTCCTACGAGCAGTACTTC. This gives the protein CASSYGTLSSYEQYF.

The rearrangement uses TRBV11-2 and TRBJ1-1; a weak D match, TRBD1 (6 bases). The germline V gene encodes CDR1 SGHAT and CDR2 FQNNGV. Trimming pared 3 bases from V and 8 bases from J, leaving 13 bases between. The CDR3 spans 13 residues. CDR3 in DNA: TGTGCCAGCAGCTTGTCGGACAGCCTGGAAGCTTTCTTT. Translating it yields CASSLSDSLEAFF.

The V and J genes are TRBV14 and TRBJ1-2; D remains ambiguous. Germline-derived CDR1 and CDR2 are SGHDN and FVKESK. The ends were cut back, 4 bases at V and 4 bases at J, with 10 bases in the middle. The CDR3 is 13 amino acids. The DNA of the CDR3 is TGTGCCAGCAGCCCCCGCACAGTCTATGGCTACACCTTC. This codes for CASSPRTVYGYTF.

The rearrangement joins TRBV9 to TRBJ2-2; a weak D match, TRBD1 (6 bases). This CDR3 region has 16 residues. V was cut by 4 bases and J by 3 bases, with 16 bases left in between. Germline V gene sequence: CDR1 SGDLS, CDR2 YYNGEE. The CDR3 reads CASSQSTGPDTGELFF. CDR3 DNA: TGTGCCAGCAGCCAGTCGACAGGCCCCGACACCGGGGAGCTGTTTTTT.

CDR3 residues: CASSWGEGRSGELFF. CDR3 nucleotides: TGTGCCAGCAGTTGGGGGGAGGGCCGGTCCGGGGAGCTGTTTTTT. The rearrangement joins TRBV28 to TRBJ2-2, with 7 bases that match TRBD2. CDR3 length equals 15 residues. In germline, CDR1 is MDHEN, CDR2 SYDVKM. After removal of 4 bases from V and 6 bases from J, the junction contained 8 bases not matched to a gene.

V is TRBV19 and J is TRBJ1-5; weak D call: TRBD1 (5 bases). Germline V gives CDR1 LNHDA, CDR2 SQIVND (reference sequence). V lost 7 bases and J lost 4, with 14 bases in between. The CDR3 extends over 14 amino acids. The DNA of the CDR3 is TGTGCCAGTACCCTGGCGGGGGGGAATCAGCCCCAGCATTTT. This sequence encodes CASTLAGGNQPQHF.

In its sample, this clone was seen once. This sequence joins TRBV28 and TRBJ2-7, with D hard to call. The CDR3 is 12 residues long. Germline V CDR1 and CDR2: MDHEN, SYDVKM. V lost 2 bases to trimming and J lost 4 bases, with 6 bases between them. CDR3 DNA sequence: TGTGCCAGCAGTTTAACTCGGTACGAGCAGTACTTC. Translation: CASSLTRYEQYF. The variable domain in full, with the rest retrieved from reference TRBV28 and TRBJ2-7, is DVKVTQSSRYLVKRTGEKVFLECVQDMDHENMFWYRQDPGLGLRLIYFSYDVKMKEKGDIPEGYSVSREKKERFSLILESASTNQTSMYLCASSLTRYEQYFGPGTRLTVT.

The chain couples TRBV2 to TRBJ2-2, with 7 positions matching TRBD1. J lost 1 base, V lost 8 bases, and 4 bases had no gene match. The CDR3 consists of 14 residues. Germline V gene sequence: CDR1 SNHLY, CDR2 FYNNEI. CDR3 loop: CASWDRENTGELFF. The CDR3 nucleotides read TGTGCCAGCTGGGACAGAGAGAACACCGGGGAGCTGTTTTTT.

This chain uses TRBV4-2 with TRBJ2-1; no reliable D call. This CDR3 comprises 16 residues. V was shortened by 4 bases and J by 0 bases, with 13 bases between the two germline ends. Germline assignment: CDR1 LGHNA and CDR2 YNFKEQ. CDR3 nucleotide sequence: TGTGCCAGCAGCCGAATTATAACGGACTCCTACAATGAGCAGTTCTTC. Protein product: CASSRIITDSYNEQFF.

This chain connects TRBV4-2 to TRBJ2-5; weak D call: TRBD2 (7 bases). Germline CDR1 and CDR2: LGHNA and YNFKEQ. This CDR3 spans 17 amino acids. V was pared by 4 bases and J by 1 base, with 19 bases between. The CDR3 region is CASSPGGAGEGQETQYF. DNA for the CDR3: TGTGCCAGCAGCCCGGGGGGCGCGGGAGAGGGCCAAGAGACCCAGTACTTC.

This rearrangement joins TRBV5-1 to TRBJ1-3; D is possibly TRBD1 (5 bases). The V end was cut by 6 bases, the J end by 0 bases, with 19 bases between. CDR3 size: 17 residues. Germline-derived CDR1 and CDR2 are SGHRS and YFSETQ. The CDR3 DNA reads as TGCGCCAGCACCCAGGGAGGGACTGCAAGCTCTGGAAACACCATATATTTT. Translating gives CASTQGGTASSGNTIYF.